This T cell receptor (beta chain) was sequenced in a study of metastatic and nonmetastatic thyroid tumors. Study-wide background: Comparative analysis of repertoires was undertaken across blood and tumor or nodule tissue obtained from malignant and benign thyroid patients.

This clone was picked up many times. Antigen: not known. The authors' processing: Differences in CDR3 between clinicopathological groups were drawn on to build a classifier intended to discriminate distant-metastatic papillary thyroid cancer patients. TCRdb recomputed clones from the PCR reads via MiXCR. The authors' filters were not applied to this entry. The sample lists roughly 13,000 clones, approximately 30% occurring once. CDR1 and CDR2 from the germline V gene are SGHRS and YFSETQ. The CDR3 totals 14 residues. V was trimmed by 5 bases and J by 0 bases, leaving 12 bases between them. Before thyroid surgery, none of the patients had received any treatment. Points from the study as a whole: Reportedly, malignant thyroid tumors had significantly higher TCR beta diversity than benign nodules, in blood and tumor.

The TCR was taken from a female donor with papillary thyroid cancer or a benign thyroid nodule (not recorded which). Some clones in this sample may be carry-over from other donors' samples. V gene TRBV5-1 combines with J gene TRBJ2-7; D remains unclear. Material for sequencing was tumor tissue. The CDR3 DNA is TGCGCCAGCAGAGAGTCCCCCAGCTCCTACGAGCAGTACTTC. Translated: CASRESPSSYEQYF.